Below, 27 T cell receptor beta chains from the same sample are listed, as sequenced in a study of blood T cell repertoires in COVID-19. This table comes from immunoSEQ multiplex PCR, and its TCRdb copy is limited to in-frame clones, with some not included. The table lists 300,000 to 350,000 clones, 87% of them singletons, with approximately 2% in the top ten. Sequencing used peripheral blood. Every receptor here comes from a young man with active or convalescent COVID-19.

The chain couples TRBV3-1 (or the pseudogene TRBV3-2) to TRBJ2-1; D remains unclear. V gave up 3 bases and J gave up 8 bases, with 8 bases separating them. CDR1 is LGHDT and CDR2 is YNNKEL in the germline V gene (reference sequence). The CDR3 length is 12 residues. The CDR3 protein is CASSQEHHEQFF. CDR3 coding DNA: TGTGCCAGCAGCCAGGAGCATCATGAGCAGTTCTTC.

The chain couples TRBV5-1 to TRBJ1-1; D is possibly TRBD1 (6 bases). CDR1 is SGHRS, CDR2 YFSETQ, per germline. Trimming cost V 3 bases and J 7 bases, with 13 bases left between them. The CDR3 extends over 13 amino acids. CDR3 loop: CASSSRGRSEAFF. The CDR3 nucleotides read TGCGCCAGCAGCTCCAGGGGCAGAAGTGAAGCTTTCTTT.

The chain employs TRBV18 and TRBJ2-7; no clear D gene. Trimming removed 3 bases at V and 2 bases at J, with 20 bases between. Germline V gene lookup returns CDR1 KGHSH and CDR2 LQKENI. The CDR3 loop spans 17 amino acids. CDR3 region: CASSPRGPQTVTYEQYF. In DNA form, the CDR3 reads TGTGCCAGCTCACCCCGCGGTCCCCAGACGGTGACCTACGAGCAGTACTTC.

This chain joins TRBV28 and TRBJ2-1; 12 bases line up with TRBD2. This CDR3 comprises 16 residues. Unmatched junction bases numbered 11, after V lost 6 bases and J lost 8 bases. The V gene's germline CDR1 is MDHEN and CDR2 SYDVKM. CDR3 sequence reads: CASSRSLAGGRHEQFF. CDR3 DNA: TGTGCCAGCAGCCGATCACTAGCGGGAGGCAGGCATGAGCAGTTCTTC.

The chain couples TRBV7-3 to TRBJ2-3; tentative D call: TRBD2 (5 bases). This CDR3 has 13 residues. The V end was cut by 8 bases, the J end by 1 base, with 10 bases between. Germline values: CDR1 SGHTA, CDR2 FQGTGA. CDR3 amino acids: CASGRAGTDTQYF. The CDR3 DNA is TGTGCCAGCGGACGAGCGGGCACAGATACGCAGTATTTT.

This clone was seen once. One end of the junction fails to match germline, which may point to a read error. The V gene is TRBV6-5, the J gene TRBJ2-1; 10 nucleotides align to TRBD2. The CDR3 loop spans 16 amino acids. Germline V gene data show CDR1 as MNHEY and CDR2 as SVGAGI. The CDR3 DNA is TGTGCCAGCAGTAACTCTCTAGCGGGAGCTGACAATGAGCAGTTCTTC. Its protein product is CASSNSLAGADNEQFF.

CDR3 residues: CASSSTPGTSGSYEQYF. The CDR3 region has the DNA TGTGCCAGCAGTTCGACTCCCGGGACTAGCGGGAGCTACGAGCAGTACTTC. V gene TRBV28 combines with J gene TRBJ2-7, with TRBD2 matching 14 bases. This CDR3 has 17 residues. J lost 3 bases, V lost 4 bases, and 8 bases had no gene match. Germline values: CDR1 MDHEN, CDR2 SYDVKM. The full variable domain, completed using reference TRBV28 and TRBJ2-7, is DVKVTQSSRYLVKRTGEKVFLECVQDMDHENMFWYRQDPGLGLRLIYFSYDVKMKEKGDIPEGYSVSREKKERFSLILESASTNQTSMYLCASSSTPGTSGSYEQYFGPGTRLTVT.

The chain couples TRBV18 to TRBJ1-6; 7 bases agree with TRBD1. This CDR3 has 15 residues. Germline CDR1 KGHSH, CDR2 LQKENI. Trimming took 4 bases from V and 3 from J; bases not matched to a gene: 3. CDR3: CASSLGTDYNSPLHF. The CDR3 DNA is TGTGCCAGCTCACTAGGGACAGACTATAATTCACCCCTCCACTTT.

The chain joins TRBV14 to TRBJ1-3; the D gene is possibly TRBD1 (5 bases). The CDR3 has 17 residues. Germline V gives CDR1 SGHDN, CDR2 FVKESK. Between the trimmed V and J ends, which lost 4 bases and 0 bases, there was a span of 16 bases. CDR3 in amino acids: CASSLGPTQFSGNTIYF. In DNA, the CDR3 is TGTGCCAGCAGCCTGGGGCCAACGCAATTCTCTGGAAACACCATATATTTT.

The rearrangement joins TRBV6-5 to TRBJ2-3; 11 nucleotides match TRBD1. The V gene's germline CDR1 is MNHEY and CDR2 SVGAGI. There are 14 residues in the CDR3. The V and J ends lost 6 bases and 4 bases, in that order; junction bases with no gene match: 3. CDR3 sequence reads: CASSRDRGSDTQYF. The CDR3 DNA reads as TGTGCCAGCAGCCGGGACAGGGGGTCAGATACGCAGTATTTT.

J is TRBJ1-2 and V is TRBV27; D not resolved. This CDR3 is 13 amino acids long. The germline gives CDR1 MNHEY, CDR2 SMNVEV (reference sequence). Deletions cut 3 bases from V and 4 bases from J, with 9 bases between. This CDR3 reads CASSFGLRYGYTF. The CDR3 region has the DNA TGTGCCAGCAGTTTCGGGTTGCGCTATGGCTACACCTTC.

The chain joins TRBV5-6 to TRBJ1-5, with 8 positions matching TRBD1. The CDR3 has 15 amino acids. CDR1 and CDR2 from the germline V gene are SGHDT and YYEEEE. V was clipped by 0 bases and J by 5 bases; unmatched bases: 4. The CDR3: CASSLGQGWDQPQHF. The CDR3 DNA sequence: TGTGCCAGCAGCTTGGGACAGGGGTGGGATCAGCCCCAGCATTTT.

The chain couples TRBV7-9 to TRBJ1-1; the D is unclear. The germline V and J ends were trimmed by 4 bases and 7 bases, with 13 bases remaining between them. The V gene's germline CDR1 is SEHNR and CDR2 FQNEAQ (reference sequence). This CDR3 comprises 13 residues. CDR3 loop: CASSSFVGDEAFF. CDR3 bases: TGTGCCAGCAGCTCCTTCGTCGGGGATGAAGCTTTCTTT.

This rearrangement joins TRBV18 to TRBJ1-2; 10 nucleotides line up with TRBD1. CDR1 and CDR2 from the germline V gene are KGHSH and LQKENI. The CDR3 length is 15 residues. The trim removed 5 bases at V and 0 bases at J, leaving 3 bases unmatched. As DNA, the CDR3 is TGTGCCAGCTCAACGGACAGGGGGTCTAACTATGGCTACACCTTC. Its protein is CASSTDRGSNYGYTF.

The V gene is TRBV28, the J gene TRBJ2-2; possible D gene TRBD1, 6 bases. V was trimmed by 2 bases and J by 5 bases, leaving 12 bases between them. Germline CDR1 and CDR2: MDHEN and SYDVKM. CDR3 length equals 15 residues. The CDR3 nucleotides are TGTGCCAGCAGTTTACCCGGGACACAGACCGGGGAGCTGTTTTTT. Translation: CASSLPGTQTGELFF.

The chain has TRBV29-1 and TRBJ1-1; D perhaps matches TRBD1 (5 bases). Trimming pared 4 bases from V and 3 bases from J, leaving 12 bases between. CDR3 size: 13 residues. From germline, CDR1 is SQVTM and CDR2 ANQGSEA. The CDR3 DNA is TGCAGCGTTGTTGACAGCGCATACACTGAAGCTTTCTTT. It specifies CSVVDSAYTEAFF.

CDR3 DNA sequence: TGTGCCATCAGTGAGCGGACAGGGTGGCAGCCCCAGCATTTT. Protein: CAISERTGWQPQHF. The chain links TRBV10-3 to TRBJ1-5; the match to TRBD1 covers 8 bases. With 2 bases clipped from V and 7 bases from J, the junction kept 4 bases outside the gene matches. CDR3 length equals 14 residues. CDR1 ENHRY and CDR2 SYGVKD come from the germline V gene.

V usage is TRBV19 and J usage is TRBJ2-1; 7 bases fit TRBD2. Germline V lookup: CDR1 LNHDA, CDR2 SQIVND (reference sequence). CDR3 length: 15 residues. V trimming: 3 bases; J trimming: 5 bases; junction bases outside the gene matches: 7. The CDR3 DNA follows: TGTGCCAGTAGTATTTGGGGGGAGGGCGACAATGAGCAGTTCTTC. Its translation is CASSIWGEGDNEQFF.

This clone was counted a single time. J is TRBJ1-3 and V is TRBV3-1 (or the pseudogene TRBV3-2), with D perhaps matching TRBD1 (6 bases). The ends were cut back, 0 bases at V and 0 bases at J, with 9 bases in the middle. CDR3 length: 16 residues. The germline V gene encodes CDR1 LGHDT and CDR2 YNNKEL (reference sequence). CDR3 DNA sequence: TGTGCCAGCAGCCAAGATCCCAGGGGCTCTGGAAACACCATATATTTT. It encodes CASSQDPRGSGNTIYF.

The V gene is TRBV28, the J gene TRBJ2-7; 10 bases match TRBD1. Germline assignment: CDR1 MDHEN and CDR2 SYDVKM. The J segment lost 6 bases and the V segment lost 3 bases, leaving 8 bases of the junction unmatched. CDR3 length: 15 residues. The CDR3 region is CASSFFRQGASEQYF. The CDR3 DNA is TGTGCCAGCAGTTTTTTCCGACAGGGGGCGAGCGAGCAGTACTTC.

This clone has only one observation. The chain uses TRBV9 and TRBJ2-2; D ambiguous. The CDR3 sequence is 12 residues long. V was shortened by 4 bases and J by 7 bases, with 8 bases between the two germline ends. Germline V gene data show CDR1 as SGDLS and CDR2 as YYNGEE. CDR3 sequence (DNA): TGTGCCAGCAGCCTTAGCAGCGGGGAGCTGTTTTTT. It translates to CASSLSSGELFF.

This clone is a singleton in its sample. The J gene is TRBJ1-1, the V gene TRBV5-4; D perhaps matches TRBD1 (6 bases). This CDR3 is 16 amino acids long. Germline CDR1 SGHNT, CDR2 YYREEE (reference sequence). V was pared by 0 bases and J by 1 base, with 13 bases between. In DNA form, the CDR3 reads TGTGCCAGCAGCTTGGGCCAGGGGAGTCGGAACACTGAAGCTTTCTTT. Protein product: CASSLGQGSRNTEAFF. The full variable domain, its missing parts supplied by reference TRBV5-4 and TRBJ1-1, is ETGVTQSPTHLIKTRGQQVTLRCSSQSGHNTVSWYQQALGQGPQFIFQYYREEENGRGNFPPRFSGLQFPNYSSELNVNALELDDSALYLCASSLGQGSRNTEAFFGQGTRLTVV.

This clone was seen just once. This same CDR3 is encoded by further DNA sequences in the sample. V is TRBV27 and J is TRBJ2-7; 7 bases map to TRBD2. V shed 3 bases, J shed 4 bases, and the junction held 6 bases outside the gene matches. The CDR3 covers 14 residues. CDR1 MNHEY and CDR2 SMNVEV come from the germline V gene (reference sequence). CDR3 residues: CASSFAGLSYEQYF. The CDR3 nucleotides are TGTGCCAGCAGTTTCGCGGGACTAAGTTACGAGCAGTACTTC.

The chain combines TRBV25-1 with TRBJ2-7; D remains unclear. Germline lookup yields CDR1 MGHDK and CDR2 SYGVNS. Trimming removed 10 bases from V and 2 bases from J, with 12 bases in between. The length of the CDR3 is 12 residues. The CDR3, as DNA: TGTGCCACGTCCGTGGGCCCCTACGAGCAGTACTTC. Protein sequence: CATSVGPYEQYF.

This chain uses TRBV9 with TRBJ2-2; perhaps TRBD2 as D (7 bases). The germline V gene encodes CDR1 SGDLS and CDR2 YYNGEE. V was shortened by 3 bases and J by 2 bases, with 17 bases between the two germline ends. The CDR3 consists of 17 residues. CDR3 coding DNA: TGTGCCAGCAGCGCCCCAAAAGCGGGACACAACACCGGGGAGCTGTTTTTT. Its protein product is CASSAPKAGHNTGELFF.

The chain couples TRBV2 to TRBJ1-2, with D unclear. Germline V lookup: CDR1 SNHLY, CDR2 FYNNEI. The germline V and J ends were trimmed by 3 bases and 4 bases, with 15 bases remaining between them. The CDR3 loop spans 15 amino acids. The CDR3 here is CASSESMARGYGYTF. In DNA form, the CDR3 reads TGTGCCAGCAGTGAGAGCATGGCCCGCGGCTATGGCTACACCTTC.

V is TRBV29-1 and J is TRBJ2-1; the match to TRBD2 covers 11 bases. J gave up 5 bases and V 3 bases, and 6 bases lay outside the gene matches. Germline V gene sequence: CDR1 SQVTM, CDR2 ANQGSEA. The CDR3 has 15 residues. The CDR3 region has the DNA TGCAGCGTTGATACTAGCGGGAGCCCAGACAATGAGCAGTTCTTC. This gives the protein CSVDTSGSPDNEQFF.